This is a list of T cell receptor beta chains from one sample in a study of CD8 T cells in Susac syndrome. TCRdb called the immunoSEQ multiplex PCR reads again in MiXCR, with one record for every CDR3 protein. The profile shows around 110,000 distinct CDR3 sequences, roughly 95% of them singletons. Material for sequencing was CD4+ T cells from PBMCs. These receptors all stem from a human donor with Susac syndrome. Both conserved end residues are part of each CDR3. D genes are given only for firm matches. Not every row has a clone size; where given, it reads once, few, many or a size class.

d_gene: -
j_gene: TRBJ2-1
abundance: -
v_gene: TRBV18
CDR3aa: CASSPLTPDTQFF
CDR3nt: TGTGCCAGCTCACCTCTGACACCCGACACACAGTTCTTC

d_gene: -
j_gene: TRBJ1-1
abundance: -
v_gene: TRBV5-4
CDR3aa: CASSLQGINTEAFF
CDR3nt: TGTGCCAGCAGCTTGCAAGGGATTAACACTGAAGCTTTCTTT

d_gene: -
j_gene: TRBJ2-2
abundance: -
v_gene: TRBV4-2
CDR3aa: CASSQAGGSNTGELFF
CDR3nt: TGTGCCAGCAGCCAAGCGGGTGGGTCGAACACCGGGGAGCTGTTTTTT

d_gene: -
j_gene: TRBJ2-7
abundance: -
v_gene: TRBV7-9
CDR3aa: CASSPEWDEQYF
CDR3nt: TGTGCCAGCAGCCCGGAGTGGGACGAGCAGTACTTC

d_gene: TRBD2
j_gene: TRBJ2-3
abundance: few
v_gene: TRBV12-3/TRBV12-4
CDR3aa: CASSSGLAGSTDTQYF
CDR3nt: TGTGCCAGCAGTTCCGGACTAGCTGGGAGCACAGATACGCAGTATTTT

d_gene: -
j_gene: TRBJ2-7
abundance: few
v_gene: TRBV18
CDR3aa: CASSPAGASYEQYF
CDR3nt: TGTGCCAGCTCACCAGCAGGGGCCAGCTACGAGCAGTACTTC

d_gene: -
j_gene: TRBJ2-3
abundance: -
v_gene: TRBV7-9
CDR3aa: CASSLVGTDTQYF
CDR3nt: TGTGCCAGCAGCCTAGTAGGCACAGATACGCAGTATTTT

d_gene: TRBD1
j_gene: TRBJ1-5
abundance: -
v_gene: TRBV12-3/TRBV12-4
CDR3aa: CATTPGTVGNQPQHF
CDR3nt: TGTGCCACCACCCCCGGGACAGTAGGCAATCAGCCCCAGCATTTT

d_gene: -
j_gene: TRBJ2-5
abundance: few
v_gene: TRBV6-2/TRBV6-3
CDR3aa: CASSSGETQYF
CDR3nt: TGTGCCAGCAGTTCTGGGGAGACCCAGTACTTC

d_gene: -
j_gene: TRBJ1-2
abundance: -
v_gene: TRBV30
CDR3aa: CAWSVRGYGYTF
CDR3nt: TGTGCCTGGAGTGTCCGGGGCTATGGCTACACCTTC

d_gene: TRBD2
j_gene: TRBJ2-5
abundance: -
v_gene: TRBV7-9
CDR3aa: CASSSGLAGDGARETQYF
CDR3nt: TGTGCCAGCAGCTCCGGACTAGCGGGAGACGGAGCGAGAGAGACCCAGTACTTC

d_gene: -
j_gene: TRBJ2-5
abundance: -
v_gene: TRBV6-2/TRBV6-3
CDR3aa: CASSPIPYRGETQYF
CDR3nt: TGTGCCAGCAGCCCCATTCCCTACCGTGGGGAGACCCAGTACTTC

d_gene: TRBD1
j_gene: TRBJ1-2
abundance: -
v_gene: TRBV19
CDR3aa: CASNPTGLGGYTF
CDR3nt: TGTGCCAGTAACCCGACAGGGTTGGGTGGCTACACCTTC

d_gene: -
j_gene: TRBJ2-7
abundance: few
v_gene: TRBV6-6
CDR3aa: CASSFALYEQYF
CDR3nt: TGTGCCAGCAGTTTTGCCCTATACGAGCAGTACTTC

d_gene: -
j_gene: TRBJ1-1
abundance: -
v_gene: TRBV19
CDR3aa: CASWAVMNTEAFF
CDR3nt: TGTGCCTCCTGGGCAGTCATGAACACTGAAGCTTTCTTT

d_gene: -
j_gene: TRBJ2-5
abundance: -
v_gene: TRBV5-4
CDR3aa: CASSQQGIQETQYF
CDR3nt: TGTGCCAGCAGCCAACAGGGCATTCAAGAGACCCAGTACTTC

d_gene: -
j_gene: TRBJ1-1
abundance: once
v_gene: TRBV20-1
CDR3aa: CSAGFFRATEAFF
CDR3nt: TGCAGTGCTGGATTTTTCAGGGCCACTGAAGCTTTCTTT

d_gene: -
j_gene: TRBJ2-2
abundance: -
v_gene: TRBV24-1
CDR3aa: CATASGTTNTGELFF
CDR3nt: TGTGCCACCGCTTCCGGGACCACGAACACCGGGGAGCTGTTTTTT

d_gene: -
j_gene: TRBJ2-5
abundance: -
v_gene: TRBV6-2/TRBV6-3
CDR3aa: CASSPFGGATETQYF
CDR3nt: TGTGCCAGCAGTCCCTTTGGGGGAGCAACAGAGACCCAGTACTTC

d_gene: -
j_gene: TRBJ1-1
abundance: -
v_gene: TRBV20-1
CDR3aa: CSARDSGRTEAFF
CDR3nt: TGCAGTGCTAGAGATTCCGGCCGCACTGAAGCTTTCTTT

d_gene: -
j_gene: TRBJ1-4
abundance: -
v_gene: TRBV20-1
CDR3aa: CSAREVRAFPTNEKLFF
CDR3nt: TGCAGTGCTAGAGAGGTTAGGGCGTTTCCAACTAATGAAAAACTGTTTTTT

d_gene: TRBD2
j_gene: TRBJ2-7
abundance: -
v_gene: TRBV27
CDR3aa: CASRRAGVNSYEQYF
CDR3nt: TGTGCCAGCAGGAGAGCGGGAGTGAACTCCTACGAGCAGTACTTC

d_gene: TRBD2
j_gene: TRBJ2-1
abundance: -
v_gene: TRBV30
CDR3aa: CAWSFGLADVDEQFF
CDR3nt: TGTGCCTGGAGTTTCGGACTAGCGGACGTGGATGAGCAGTTCTTC

d_gene: TRBD1
j_gene: TRBJ2-7
abundance: -
v_gene: TRBV29-1
CDR3aa: CSVTVGTGGLREQYF
CDR3nt: TGCAGCGTTACTGTGGGGACAGGGGGCTTACGGGAGCAGTACTTC

d_gene: -
j_gene: TRBJ2-7
abundance: once
v_gene: TRBV3-1
CDR3aa: CASSQAGLAYEQYF
CDR3nt: TGTGCCAGCAGCCAAGCCGGACTGGCCTACGAGCAGTACTTC

d_gene: TRBD2
j_gene: TRBJ2-1
abundance: -
v_gene: TRBV2
CDR3aa: CASSERLAGNEQFF
CDR3nt: TGTGCCAGCAGTGAAAGACTAGCGGGTAATGAGCAGTTCTTC

d_gene: TRBD1
j_gene: TRBJ2-5
abundance: -
v_gene: TRBV7-2
CDR3aa: CASSGRAGQGLRETQYF
CDR3nt: TGTGCCAGCAGCGGTCGGGCTGGACAGGGCCTTAGGGAGACCCAGTACTTC

d_gene: -
j_gene: TRBJ1-1
abundance: -
v_gene: TRBV7-9
CDR3aa: CASSSQDSNTEAFF
CDR3nt: TGTGCCAGCAGCTCCCAAGACAGCAACACTGAAGCTTTCTTT

d_gene: TRBD2
j_gene: TRBJ2-5
abundance: -
v_gene: TRBV29-1
CDR3aa: CSVQRESETQYF
CDR3nt: TGCAGCGTCCAGCGGGAGTCGGAGACCCAGTACTTC

d_gene: -
j_gene: TRBJ2-2
abundance: -
v_gene: TRBV20-1
CDR3aa: CSARSPPGGELFF
CDR3nt: TGCAGTGCTAGATCTCCCCCGGGCGGGGAGCTGTTTTTT

d_gene: TRBD1
j_gene: TRBJ2-6
abundance: -
v_gene: TRBV29-1
CDR3aa: CSAGGQGFSGANVLTF
CDR3nt: TGCAGCGCCGGAGGACAGGGATTCTCTGGGGCCAACGTCCTGACTTTC

d_gene: -
j_gene: TRBJ2-5
abundance: -
v_gene: TRBV10-3
CDR3aa: CAISESGRQGLSETQYF
CDR3nt: TGTGCCATCAGTGAGTCAGGTCGACAGGGACTCTCGGAGACCCAGTACTTC

d_gene: TRBD2
j_gene: TRBJ2-1
abundance: -
v_gene: TRBV18
CDR3aa: CASSEGLAGNNEQFF
CDR3nt: TGTGCCAGCTCAGAGGGACTAGCGGGTAACAATGAGCAGTTCTTC

d_gene: -
j_gene: TRBJ2-7
abundance: -
v_gene: TRBV2
CDR3aa: CASSVREDEQYF
CDR3nt: TGTGCCAGCAGTGTCAGGGAGGACGAGCAGTACTTC

d_gene: -
j_gene: TRBJ2-3
abundance: -
v_gene: TRBV27
CDR3aa: CASRRVDTQYF
CDR3nt: TGTGCCAGCAGGAGGGTTGATACGCAGTATTTT

d_gene: -
j_gene: TRBJ1-5
abundance: -
v_gene: TRBV6-5
CDR3aa: CASGRADNSNQPQHF
CDR3nt: TGTGCCAGCGGTCGGGCAGACAATAGCAATCAGCCCCAGCATTTT

d_gene: -
j_gene: TRBJ2-1
abundance: -
v_gene: TRBV2
CDR3aa: CASSRLGNEQFF
CDR3nt: TGTGCCAGCAGCCGACTTGGCAATGAGCAGTTCTTC

d_gene: -
j_gene: TRBJ2-1
abundance: once
v_gene: TRBV5-1
CDR3aa: CASSLEGPSGNEQFF
CDR3nt: TGCGCCAGCAGCTTGGAGGGCCCTTCGGGGAATGAGCAGTTCTTC

d_gene: TRBD2
j_gene: TRBJ2-1
abundance: -
v_gene: TRBV5-4
CDR3aa: CASSDKAGVGREQFF
CDR3nt: TGTGCCAGCAGCGACAAAGCGGGAGTGGGGCGTGAGCAGTTCTTC

d_gene: TRBD1
j_gene: TRBJ1-2
abundance: -
v_gene: TRBV30
CDR3aa: CAWSRRDRGNYGYTF
CDR3nt: TGTGCCTGGAGTCGACGGGACAGGGGTAACTATGGCTACACCTTC

d_gene: TRBD1
j_gene: TRBJ2-5
abundance: -
v_gene: TRBV29-1
CDR3aa: CSGFTGGETQYF
CDR3nt: TGCAGCGGCTTCACAGGGGGGGAGACCCAGTACTTC

d_gene: -
j_gene: TRBJ2-5
abundance: -
v_gene: TRBV4-3
CDR3aa: CASSQEHTSQETQYF
CDR3nt: TGCGCCAGCAGCCAAGAACATACATCTCAAGAGACCCAGTACTTC

d_gene: TRBD1
j_gene: TRBJ1-6
abundance: -
v_gene: TRBV25-1
CDR3aa: CASSVTGNSPLHF
CDR3nt: TGTGCCAGCAGTGTGACAGGGAATTCACCCCTCCACTTT

d_gene: -
j_gene: TRBJ2-7
abundance: once
v_gene: TRBV21-1
CDR3aa: CASSKDVDEQYF
CDR3nt: TGTGCCAGCAGCAAGGATGTCGACGAGCAGTACTTC

d_gene: -
j_gene: TRBJ1-4
abundance: -
v_gene: TRBV3-1
CDR3aa: CASSQDRRGKLFF
CDR3nt: TGTGCCAGCAGCCAAGATCGCAGGGGAAAACTGTTTTTT

d_gene: -
j_gene: TRBJ1-1
abundance: -
v_gene: TRBV18
CDR3aa: CASSPQANTEAFF
CDR3nt: TGTGCCAGCTCACCACAAGCGAACACTGAAGCTTTCTTT

d_gene: -
j_gene: TRBJ2-1
abundance: -
v_gene: TRBV6-6
CDR3aa: CASSRGVMEFF
CDR3nt: TGTGCCAGCAGCAGAGGGGTCATGGAGTTCTTC

d_gene: -
j_gene: TRBJ2-6
abundance: -
v_gene: TRBV20-1
CDR3aa: CSARGRDSGANVLTF
CDR3nt: TGCAGTGCTAGAGGGCGGGACTCTGGGGCCAACGTCCTGACTTTC

d_gene: -
j_gene: TRBJ2-7
abundance: -
v_gene: TRBV29-1
CDR3aa: CSVAYGSQRTSYEQYF
CDR3nt: TGCAGCGTCGCTTACGGTTCCCAGCGAACCTCCTACGAGCAGTACTTC

d_gene: -
j_gene: TRBJ2-4
abundance: -
v_gene: TRBV20-1
CDR3aa: CSAKQAKNIQYF
CDR3nt: TGCAGTGCAAAGCAAGCCAAAAACATTCAGTACTTC

d_gene: -
j_gene: TRBJ2-1
abundance: -
v_gene: TRBV11-2
CDR3aa: CATRGGRSYNEQFF
CDR3nt: TGTGCCACCAGAGGGGGACGCTCCTACAATGAGCAGTTCTTC

d_gene: -
j_gene: TRBJ2-7
abundance: -
v_gene: TRBV30
CDR3aa: CAWTGADEQYF
CDR3nt: TGTGCCTGGACAGGGGCGGACGAGCAGTACTTC

d_gene: TRBD1
j_gene: TRBJ2-1
abundance: -
v_gene: TRBV7-9
CDR3aa: CASSSRPGQGNPNEQFF
CDR3nt: TGTGCCAGCAGCTCCCGACCGGGACAGGGGAATCCCAATGAGCAGTTCTTC

d_gene: -
j_gene: TRBJ2-1
abundance: -
v_gene: TRBV18
CDR3aa: CASSPMGSGYNEQFF
CDR3nt: TGTGCCAGCTCACCAATGGGTAGCGGATACAATGAGCAGTTCTTC

d_gene: TRBD2
j_gene: TRBJ2-7
abundance: once
v_gene: TRBV29-1
CDR3aa: CSGMTSGRFEQYF
CDR3nt: TGCAGCGGGATGACTAGCGGGAGGTTCGAGCAGTACTTC